This T cell receptor beta chain was captured in a study of cytomegalovirus exposure and HLA in healthy donors. As for the study in general: Among the approximately 430 donors who were genotyped, roughly 76% fell in the genetic ancestry cluster that is associated with self-reported Caucasian donors. Points from the study as a whole: The records held CMV serostatus as the only immune exposure information.

This clone occurred once. Its antigen is still unknown. In the PCR, 60 Vbeta and 13 Jbeta primers were used. Some clones are missing from TCRdb's copy, which holds only in-frame ones; the method was immunoSEQ multiplex PCR. The data hold about 170,000 clones, with 60% to 85% observed a single time. The CDR3 runs to 17 residues. The germline V gene has CDR1 SNHLY and CDR2 FYNNEI. Trimming cost V 4 bases and J 2 bases; bases outside gene matches: 11. Sequenced: PBMCs. The receptor was derived from a female donor in good health and CMV-seronegative. The chain carries TRBV2 and TRBJ2-3; TRBD2 matches at 8 bases. Written as DNA, the CDR3 is TGTGCCAGCAGTGGGGTTCGGGCGGGAGGCAACACAGATACGCAGTATTTT. Residues: CASSGVRAGGNTDTQYF.